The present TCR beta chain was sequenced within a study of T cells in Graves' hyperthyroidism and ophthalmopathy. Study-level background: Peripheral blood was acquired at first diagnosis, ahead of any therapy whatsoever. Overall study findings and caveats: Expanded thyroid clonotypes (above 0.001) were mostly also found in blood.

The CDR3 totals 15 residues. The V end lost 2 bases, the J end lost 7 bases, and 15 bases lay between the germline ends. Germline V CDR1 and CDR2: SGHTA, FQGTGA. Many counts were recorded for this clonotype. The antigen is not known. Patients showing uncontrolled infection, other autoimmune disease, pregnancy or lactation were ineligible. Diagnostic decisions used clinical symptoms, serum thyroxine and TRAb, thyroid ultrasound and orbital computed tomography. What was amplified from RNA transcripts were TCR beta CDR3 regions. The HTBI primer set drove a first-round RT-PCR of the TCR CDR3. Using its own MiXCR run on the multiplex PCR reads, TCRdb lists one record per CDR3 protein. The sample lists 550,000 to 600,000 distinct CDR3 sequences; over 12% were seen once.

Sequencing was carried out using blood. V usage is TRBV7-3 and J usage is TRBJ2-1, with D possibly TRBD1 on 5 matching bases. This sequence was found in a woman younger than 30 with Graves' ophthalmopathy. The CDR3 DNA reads TGTGCCAGCAGCTTAGGGCAGGGATACCTTAATGAGCAGTTCTTC. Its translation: CASSLGQGYLNEQFF.